Shown below are 7 T cell receptor beta chains from a single sample sequenced in a study of shared clonotypes between healthy human individuals. Here immunoSEQ multiplex PCR was the method, and the copy in TCRdb shows in-frame clones only, minus some. The sample holds over a million clones, roughly 96% seen once. Sample: naive CD4+ T cells sorted from blood. Sample subset: CD45RA+ positively selected. The receptor set was obtained from a man in his thirties or forties in good health.

The rearrangement joins TRBV2 to TRBJ1-1, with no clear D. V lost 7 bases to trimming and J lost 0 bases, with 12 bases between them. Germline V lookup: CDR1 SNHLY, CDR2 FYNNEI. The CDR3 totals 14 residues. Here the CDR3 DNA reads TGTGCCAGCACCTCGGGAGGGTTGAACACTGAAGCTTTCTTT. Translated, it gives CASTSGGLNTEAFF.

The V gene is TRBV2, the J gene TRBJ2-7; a possible D gene is TRBD1 (5 bases). V lost 3 bases to trimming and J lost 0 bases, with 12 bases between them. The CDR3 sequence is 15 residues long. CDR1 is SNHLY, CDR2 FYNNEI, per germline. CDR3 region: CASSDGAGISYEQYF. The CDR3 coding sequence is TGTGCCAGCAGTGATGGGGCAGGGATCTCCTACGAGCAGTACTTC.

This chain joins TRBV7-7 and TRBJ2-5, with D possibly matching TRBD1 (5 bases). The CDR3 covers 13 residues. V dropped 5 bases and J dropped 3 bases, with 10 bases sitting between them. The V gene's germline CDR1 is SSHAT and CDR2 FNYEAQ (reference sequence). DNA for the CDR3: TGTGCCAGCAGCCAACTCAGGGAAGAGACCCAGTACTTC. This codes for CASSQLREETQYF.

J is TRBJ2-1 and V is TRBV18; D not resolved. The CDR3 runs 13 residues. Germline values: CDR1 KGHSH, CDR2 LQKENI. Trimming shortened V by 3 bases and J by 7 bases, and 10 bases separated the two germline ends. DNA for the CDR3: TGTGCCAGCTCACCGGCGACTTCAAATGAGCAGTTCTTC. Translating gives CASSPATSNEQFF. Looking up the rest from reference TRBV18 and TRBJ2-1 gives the full variable domain: NAGVMQNPRHLVRRRGQEARLRCSPMKGHSHVYWYRQLPEEGLKFMVYLQKENIIDESGMPKERFSAEFPKEGPSILRIQQVVRGDSAAYFCASSPATSNEQFFGPGTRLTVL.

Regarding this clone: Additional DNA sequences in this sample encode the identical CDR3. This rearrangement joins TRBV15 to TRBJ2-7, with D unresolved. There are 13 residues in the CDR3. CDR1 and CDR2 (germline): LNHNV, YYDKDF (reference sequence). Trimming stripped 0 bases from V and 4 bases from J, with 7 bases between. The CDR3 protein is CATSRDASYEQYF. The CDR3 DNA sequence: TGTGCCACCAGCAGAGATGCCTCTTACGAGCAGTACTTC. Variable domain in full (rest from reference TRBV15 and TRBJ2-7): DAMVIQNPRYQVTQFGKPVTLSCSQTLNHNVMYWYQQKSSQAPKLLFHYYDKDFNNEADTPDNFQSRRPNTSFCFLDIRSPGLGDTAMYLCATSRDASYEQYFGPGTRLTVT.

J is TRBJ1-4 and V is TRBV5-1, with a weak D call TRBD1 (5 bases). The CDR3 spans 14 residues. V was cut by 4 bases and J by 12 bases, with 19 bases left in between. The germline CDR1 and CDR2 sequences are SGHRS and YFSETQ. The CDR3 protein is CASSDGVGQTELFF. In nucleotides, the CDR3 is TGCGCCAGCAGCGACGGGGTGGGGCAGACAGAACTGTTTTTT.

V and J are TRBV29-1 and TRBJ2-6; the D is unclear. Trimming pared 5 bases from V and 5 bases from J, leaving 19 bases between. Germline lookup yields CDR1 SQVTM and CDR2 ANQGSEA. The CDR3 extends over 16 amino acids. Here the CDR3 DNA reads TGCAGCGTTACTGCGGCACTACAAAGTCGGGCCAACGTCCTGACTTTC. As protein: CSVTAALQSRANVLTF. The full variable domain, with the rest looked up from reference TRBV29-1 and TRBJ2-6, is SAVISQKPSRDICQRGTSLTIQCQVDSQVTMMFWYRQQPGQSLTLIATANQGSEATYESGFVIDKFPISRPNLTFSTLTVSNMSPEDSSIYLCSVTAALQSRANVLTFGAGSRLTVL.